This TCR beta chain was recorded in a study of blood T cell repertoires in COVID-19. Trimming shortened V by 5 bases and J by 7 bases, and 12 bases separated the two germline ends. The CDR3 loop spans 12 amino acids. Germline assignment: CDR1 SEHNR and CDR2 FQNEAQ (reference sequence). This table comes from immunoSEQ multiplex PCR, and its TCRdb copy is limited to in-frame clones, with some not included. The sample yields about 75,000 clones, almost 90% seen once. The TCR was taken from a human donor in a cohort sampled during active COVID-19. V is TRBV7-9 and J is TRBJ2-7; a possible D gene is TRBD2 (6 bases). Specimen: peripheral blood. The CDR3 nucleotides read TGTGCCAGCAGCAATAGCGGCATTGAGCAGTACTTC. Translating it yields CASSNSGIEQYF.